One sample yielded the 24 T cell receptor beta chains listed below, sequenced in a study of beta chain features in type 1 diabetes. Study-wide findings and caveats: Shorter TCRB CDR3s, moderately but significantly so, were found in Type 1 diabetes patients in all four CD4+ subsets.

TCRB transcripts that were expressed got sequenced, as all of the isolated RNA had been reverse transcribed. The method was immunoSEQ multiplex PCR; TCRdb's version includes in-frame clones alone and lacks a portion of them. The sample yields about 270,000 clones, 13% to 15% seen once. These receptors have no identified antigens. The sequenced sample was naive CD4+ T cells from blood. These receptors were taken from a man aged 30-40 years with type 1 diabetes.

The rearrangement joins TRBV6-1 to TRBJ1-2; a possible D gene is TRBD1 (5 bases). The CDR3 spans 13 residues. CDR1 is MNHNS, CDR2 SASEGT, per germline. V lost 6 bases and J lost 2, with 10 bases in between. This chain's CDR3 is CASRVTENYGYTF. The CDR3 nucleotides are TGTGCCAGCAGGGTGACAGAGAACTATGGCTACACCTTC.

CDR3 sequence (DNA): TGTGCCAGCGGGACAGGCGCCTCGGCCTCCAATGAGCAGTTCTTC. It encodes CASGTGASASNEQFF. The chain recombines TRBV10-3 with TRBJ2-1, with 8 bases matching TRBD1. In germline, CDR1 is ENHRY, CDR2 SYGVKD. V was clipped by 10 bases and J by 6 bases; unmatched bases: 14. CDR3 length: 15 amino acids.

This clone was seen more than once but under ten times. The chain couples TRBV5-1 to TRBJ2-1, with 7 bases identical to TRBD2. Per germline, CDR1 SGHRS and CDR2 YFSETQ. CDR3 size: 16 residues. The V gene end was trimmed by 4 bases and the J gene end by 6 bases; junction bases not matched to a gene: 13. The CDR3 bases are TGCGCCAGCAGCGCAGACCCGGGACTAACCTTCAATGAGCAGTTCTTC. This gives the protein CASSADPGLTFNEQFF.

This clone occurred a few times. The V call is TRBV4-2, the J call TRBJ2-1, with 11 bases lining up with TRBD2. The V and J ends lost 2 bases and 7 bases, in that order; junction bases with no gene match: 16. CDR3 length: 19 amino acids. Germline V gene data show CDR1 as LGHNA and CDR2 as YNFKEQ. CDR3 nucleotide sequence: TGTGCCAGCAGCCAATCATCACACTGGATAGCGGGAGGGGGGAATGAGCAGTTCTTC. Its translation is CASSQSSHWIAGGGNEQFF.

The CDR3 DNA is TGTGCCTCGGGAGGGAGGGCCGGCACCGGGGAGCTGTTTTTT. Its protein is CASGGRAGTGELFF. The chain uses TRBV9 and TRBJ2-2; 8 bases line up with TRBD2. Per germline, CDR1 SGDLS and CDR2 YYNGEE. This CDR3 comprises 14 residues. The V gene end was trimmed by 10 bases and the J gene end by 4 bases; junction bases not matched to a gene: 9.

V is TRBV6-6 and J is TRBJ2-4; D not resolved. The CDR3 has 15 amino acids. Germline CDR1 MNHNY, CDR2 SVGAGI (reference sequence). V lost 2 bases to trimming and J lost 0 bases, with 8 bases between them. The CDR3, as DNA: TGTGCCAGCAGTTACGCGGCGGTAGCCAAAAACATTCAGTACTTC. It yields the protein CASSYAAVAKNIQYF.

This clone has just a few counts. CDR3 nucleotides: TGTGCCAGCAGCTTAGGTGCTAGCGGGATCACAGATACGCAGTATTTT. Amino acid sequence: CASSLGASGITDTQYF. This sequence joins TRBV7-9 and TRBJ2-3; 9 positions agree with TRBD2. The CDR3 consists of 16 residues. Germline CDR1 reads SEHNR; CDR2 reads FQNEAQ (reference sequence). Unmatched junction bases numbered 4, after V lost 1 base and J lost 2 bases.

CDR3 bases: TGCAGCGTTGGTCTCGGACAAGGATTGGGAGGCTACACCTTC. Amino acid sequence: CSVGLGQGLGGYTF. The rearrangement uses TRBV29-1 and TRBJ1-2, with D maybe TRBD1 (5 bases). With 4 bases removed from V and 8 bases from J, the gap between germline ends came to 20 bases. The CDR3 sequence is 14 residues long. Per the germline V gene, CDR1 is SQVTM and CDR2 is ANQGSEA. The full variable domain, its missing parts supplied by reference TRBV29-1 and TRBJ1-2, is SAVISQKPSRDICQRGTSLTIQCQVDSQVTMMFWYRQQPGQSLTLIATANQGSEATYESGFVIDKFPISRPNLTFSTLTVSNMSPEDSSIYLCSVGLGQGLGGYTFGSGTRLTVV.

This clone occurred a few times. The chain employs TRBV18 and TRBJ2-3, with TRBD1 matching over 11 bases. The ends lost 3 bases at V and 5 bases at J; junction bases unmatched: 7. CDR3 size: 16 residues. In germline, CDR1 is KGHSH, CDR2 LQKENI. The CDR3: CASSPRDRGVQDTQYF. CDR3 nucleotides: TGTGCCAGCTCACCTCGGGACAGGGGGGTTCAAGATACGCAGTATTTT.

This clone came up a few times. The CDR3 DNA sequence: TGTGCCAGCAGCTTTAGGGACAACAACAATGAGCAGTTCTTC. As protein: CASSFRDNNNEQFF. The chain couples TRBV7-9 to TRBJ2-1, with D tentatively TRBD1 (6 bases). Germline-derived CDR1 and CDR2 are SEHNR and FQNEAQ (reference sequence). This CDR3 is 14 amino acids long. V was cut by 3 bases and J by 5 bases, with 11 bases left in between.

This clone showed up just a few times. The chain couples TRBV11-1 to TRBJ2-1; maybe TRBD2 (6 bases). With 0 bases removed from V and 1 base from J, the gap between germline ends came to 7 bases. Germline assignment: CDR1 SGHAT and CDR2 FQDESV (reference sequence). The CDR3 runs 15 residues. CDR3 region: CASSLAGGSYNEQFF. The CDR3 region has the DNA TGTGCCAGCAGCTTAGCGGGAGGTTCCTACAATGAGCAGTTCTTC.

This clone was counted a few times. CDR3 sequence: CASSFSPGQDRAFF. DNA of the CDR3: TGTGCCAGCAGCTTCTCCCCTGGACAGGATCGAGCTTTCTTT. The chain links TRBV7-9 to TRBJ1-1; the match to TRBD1 covers 7 bases. The V and J ends lost 3 bases and 10 bases, in that order; junction bases with no gene match: 11. Germline CDR1 is SEHNR and CDR2 is FQNEAQ (reference sequence). The CDR3 contains 14 residues.

This chain uses TRBV19 with TRBJ2-5; 10 bases match TRBD1. Germline loops: CDR1 LNHDA, CDR2 SQIVND (reference sequence). Losses at the gene ends were 8 bases for V and 4 bases for J; bases not matched to a gene: 1. The CDR3 is 12 amino acids. The CDR3 sequence: CASRQGAETQYF. DNA of the CDR3: TGTGCCAGTCGACAGGGGGCAGAGACCCAGTACTTC.

This clone was detected only a few times. V and J are TRBV2 and TRBJ2-3, with D possibly being TRBD1 (5 bases). Trimming stripped 2 bases from V and 1 base from J, with 7 bases between. CDR3 length: 14 amino acids. Germline V CDR1 and CDR2: SNHLY, FYNNEI. CDR3 nucleotide sequence: TGTGCCAGCAGTGAACAACAGGGCACAGATACGCAGTATTTT. Its translation: CASSEQQGTDTQYF.

This clone was observed a handful of times. Other DNA sequences in the sample encode the same CDR3. The gene calls are TRBV28 and TRBJ2-6; D remains ambiguous. The CDR3 is 13 residues long. From germline, CDR1 is MDHEN and CDR2 SYDVKM. Trimming stripped 6 bases from V and 4 bases from J, with 7 bases between. Here the CDR3 DNA reads TGTGCCAGCAGATCCTCGGGGGCCAACGTCCTGACTTTC. It translates to CASRSSGANVLTF.

The table lists this clone with a few counts. V gene TRBV29-1 combines with J gene TRBJ2-1; D ambiguous. The V and J ends lost 0 bases and 0 bases respectively, with 24 bases between them. The CDR3 extends over 20 amino acids. Germline V CDR1 and CDR2: SQVTM, ANQGSEA. The CDR3 sequence: CSVEDIPEPEALSSYNEQFF. As DNA, the CDR3 is TGCAGCGTTGAAGATATTCCCGAACCTGAGGCCTTAAGCTCCTACAATGAGCAGTTCTTC.

This clone has more than one count but fewer than ten. The J gene is TRBJ2-4, the V gene TRBV6-5, with 8 positions matching TRBD1. V lost 4 bases and J lost 7; bases outside the gene matches: 3. The germline V gene has CDR1 MNHEY and CDR2 SVGAGI. This CDR3 spans 13 amino acids. The CDR3 DNA sequence: TGTGCCAGCAGTTCGACAGGGGACAACATTCAGTACTTC. Translated: CASSSTGDNIQYF.

This clone has more than one count but fewer than ten. The chain combines TRBV18 with TRBJ2-4, with TRBD2 matching over 7 bases. This CDR3 spans 15 amino acids. The germline V gene has CDR1 KGHSH and CDR2 LQKENI. Trimming at V came to 3 bases and at J to 6 bases, leaving 8 bases not matched to a gene. Written as DNA, the CDR3 is TGTGCCAGCTCACCCGCCGCGGGAGCCCTAAACATTCAGTACTTC. Protein product: CASSPAAGALNIQYF.

The chain uses TRBV4-3 and TRBJ2-6; D is unresolved. CDR1 is LGHNA and CDR2 is YSLEER in the germline V gene. The CDR3 length is 15 residues. V lost 5 bases and J 0 bases, leaving 8 bases between the germline ends. The CDR3 nucleotides are TGCGCCAGCAGCTTGTCACTCTCTGGGGCCAACGTCCTGACTTTC. It codes for CASSLSLSGANVLTF.

The chain has TRBV7-9 and TRBJ2-4; maybe TRBD1 (5 bases). The V gene lost 2 bases and the J gene lost 8 bases, with 13 bases spanning the gap. The CDR3 contains 14 residues. Germline V gene data show CDR1 as SEHNR and CDR2 as FQNEAQ (reference sequence). The CDR3 is CASSLNQGTDIQYF. DNA for the CDR3: TGTGCCAGCAGCTTAAACCAGGGAACGGACATTCAGTACTTC.

On this clone itself: This sample also contains other DNA sequences that code for the same CDR3. V usage is TRBV7-2 and J usage is TRBJ2-7, with 11 nucleotides matching TRBD2. This CDR3 is 15 amino acids long. Germline loops: CDR1 SGHTA, CDR2 FQGNSA. Unmatched junction bases numbered 3, after V lost 5 bases and J lost 0 bases. CDR3 in DNA: TGTGCCAGCAGCCCCACTAGCGGGAGCTCCTACGAGCAGTACTTC. It specifies CASSPTSGSSYEQYF.

This rearrangement joins TRBV9 to TRBJ2-2, with TRBD1 identical over 7 bases. Germline V gene sequence: CDR1 SGDLS, CDR2 YYNGEE. The CDR3 totals 15 residues. Trimming took 3 bases from V and 0 from J; bases not matched to a gene: 2. CDR3 coding DNA: TGTGCCAGCAGCGCCGACAGGGCGAACACCGGGGAGCTGTTTTTT. Encoded protein: CASSADRANTGELFF. Complete variable domain (other parts from reference TRBV9 and TRBJ2-2): DSGVTQTPKHLITATGQRVTLRCSPRSGDLSVYWYQQSLDQGLQFLIQYYNGEERAKGNILERFSAQQFPDLHSELNLSSLELGDSALYFCASSADRANTGELFFGEGSRLTVL.

This chain connects TRBV7-2 to TRBJ2-3; weak D call: TRBD2 (5 bases). Germline V lookup: CDR1 SGHTA, CDR2 FQGNSA. Trimming cost V 8 bases and J 2 bases, with 20 bases left between them. The CDR3 is made up of 16 amino acids. DNA for the CDR3: TGTGCCAGCGGGCCAAAGGGAGAGCGGTACACAGATACGCAGTATTTT. Its protein product is CASGPKGERYTDTQYF.

The table lists this clone with a few counts. This sequence joins TRBV29-1 and TRBJ2-1, with 10 bases identical to TRBD1. Trimming took 7 bases from V and 0 from J; bases not matched to a gene: 3. The CDR3 length is 14 residues. Germline assignment: CDR1 SQVTM and CDR2 ANQGSEA. The CDR3 here is CSGGQGVSYNEQFF. CDR3 nucleotides: TGCAGCGGCGGACAGGGGGTCTCCTACAATGAGCAGTTCTTC.